The entry below describes one T cell receptor beta chain. Germline V gene sequence: CDR1 SGDLS, CDR2 YYNGEE. The CDR3 contains 14 residues. Trimming stripped 4 bases from V and 2 bases from J, with 13 bases between. This sample was taken from a study of OX40 agonist ivuxolimab in advanced cancers. Only in-frame clones appear in the TCRdb table, and some are missing; sequencing was by immunoSEQ multiplex PCR. The sample lists 78,000 or so clones; more than 90% were seen once. The source of this sequence is an adult with an advanced solid tumor such as melanoma, head and neck, liver or kidney cancer. Sequenced here: CD4+ or CD8+ T cells sorted from blood, sampled in a trial of the OX40 agonist ivuxolimab. This chain uses TRBV9 with TRBJ2-7, with D perhaps matching TRBD1 or TRBD2 (5 bases each). The DNA for the CDR3 is TGTGCCAGCAGCTCCAGGACGGGACCCTACGAGCAGTACTTC. Amino acid sequence: CASSSRTGPYEQYF.